This T cell receptor beta chain was captured in a study of a mutant IDH1 vaccine in newly diagnosed glioma. Overall study context: Pretreatment consisted of radiotherapy, temozolomide, or both, with most receiving both.

TCRdb keeps only in-frame clones here, not all; method: immunoSEQ multiplex PCR. Altogether tens of thousands of clones are present, 70% to 90% being singletons, with the ten largest covering 2.2%. Time point reported: week 23, last vaccination. In every dose of vaccine, 300 ug of mutant IDH1 20-mer peptide was given alongside topical imiquimod. Study-wide points: Vaccine-induced immune responses occurred in over 80% of patients. Apparently unrelated to pseudoprogression were changes in the top peripheral T cell clonotypes.

Germline V gene data show CDR1 as MRHNA and CDR2 as SNTAGT. With 1 base clipped from V and 5 bases from J, the junction kept 9 bases outside the gene matches. The CDR3 is 17 residues long. With respect to this clone: Its specificity is unknown.

This sequence was found in a man under 40 with glioma. Some clones in this sample may be carry-over from other donors' samples. The chain is built from TRBV6-4 and TRBJ2-2, with 8 bases lining up with TRBD2. Source: PBMCs, taken from a glioma patient whose treatment included an IDH1 peptide vaccine. The CDR3 loop reads CASSDYSGTGGTGELFF. CDR3 in DNA: TGTGCCAGCAGTGACTACTCCGGGACGGGGGGGACCGGGGAGCTGTTTTTT.